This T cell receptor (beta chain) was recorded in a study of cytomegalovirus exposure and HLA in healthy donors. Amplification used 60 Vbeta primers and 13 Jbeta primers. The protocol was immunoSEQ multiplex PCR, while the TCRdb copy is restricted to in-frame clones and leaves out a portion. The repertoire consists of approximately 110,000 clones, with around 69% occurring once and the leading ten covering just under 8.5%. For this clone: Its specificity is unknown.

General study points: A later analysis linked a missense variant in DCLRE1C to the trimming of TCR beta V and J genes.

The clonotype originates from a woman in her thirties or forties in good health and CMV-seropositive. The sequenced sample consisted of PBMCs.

CDR3 amino acids: CASSPSSGGGTQYF. CDR3 sequence (DNA): TGTGCCAGCAGCCCTTCTAGCGGGGGTGGAACGCAGTATTTT. This chain connects TRBV7-6 to TRBJ2-3, with 10 bases lining up with TRBD2. The V gene's germline CDR1 is SGHVS and CDR2 FNYEAQ. This CDR3 is built from 14 residues. V gave up 5 bases and J gave up 9 bases; unmatched junction bases: 8. Looking up the rest from reference TRBV7-6 and TRBJ2-3 gives the full variable domain: GAGVSQSPRYKVTKRGQDVALRCDPISGHVSLYWYRQALGQGPEFLTYFNYEAQQDKSGLPNDRFSAERPEGSISTLTIQRTEQRDSAMYRCASSPSSGGGTQYFGPGTRLTVL.